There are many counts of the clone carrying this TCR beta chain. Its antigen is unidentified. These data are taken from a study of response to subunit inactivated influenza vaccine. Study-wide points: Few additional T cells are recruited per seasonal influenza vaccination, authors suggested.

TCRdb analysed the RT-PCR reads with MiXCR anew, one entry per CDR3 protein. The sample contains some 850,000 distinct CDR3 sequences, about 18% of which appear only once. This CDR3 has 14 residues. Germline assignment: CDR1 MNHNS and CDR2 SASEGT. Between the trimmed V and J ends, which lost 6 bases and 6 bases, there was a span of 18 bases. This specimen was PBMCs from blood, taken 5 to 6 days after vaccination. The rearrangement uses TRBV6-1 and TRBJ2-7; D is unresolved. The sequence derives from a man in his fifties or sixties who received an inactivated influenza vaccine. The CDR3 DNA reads TGTGCCAGCAGCCGTCTCCCAGCCAAATTCGAGCAGTACTTC. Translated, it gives CASSRLPAKFEQYF.